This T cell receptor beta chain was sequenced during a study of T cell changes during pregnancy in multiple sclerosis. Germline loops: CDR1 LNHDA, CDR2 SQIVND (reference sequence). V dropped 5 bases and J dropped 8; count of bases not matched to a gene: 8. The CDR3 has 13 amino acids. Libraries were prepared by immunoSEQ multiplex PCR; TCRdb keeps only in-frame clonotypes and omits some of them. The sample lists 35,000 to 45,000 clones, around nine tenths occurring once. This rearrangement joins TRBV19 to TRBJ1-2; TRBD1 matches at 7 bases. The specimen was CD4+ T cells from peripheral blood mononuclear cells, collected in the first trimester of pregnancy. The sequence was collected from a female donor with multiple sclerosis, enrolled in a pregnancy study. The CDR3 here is CASSQGTGVGYTF. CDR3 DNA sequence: TGTGCCAGTAGTCAGGGCACAGGGGTCGGCTACACCTTC. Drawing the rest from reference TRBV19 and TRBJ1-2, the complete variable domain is DGGITQSPKYLFRKEGQNVTLSCEQNLNHDAMYWYRQDPGQGLRLIYYSQIVNDFQKGDIAEGYSVSREKKESFPLTVTSAQKNPTAFYLCASSQGTGVGYTFGSGTRLTVV.